The present TCR beta chain was sequenced within a study of tumor-infiltrating lymphocytes in primary liver carcinoma (TCRdb year 2017). In the study overall: Surgical resection was performed in China between November 2015 and March 2016 on 5 or 6 patients with histopathologically diagnosed primary liver carcinoma. For each liver tumor, the study sampled five regions along with adjacent normal tissue and blood, and applied TCRbeta repertoire sequencing, expression microarrays and whole-exome sequencing. A total of around 35 specimens from 5 patients went through TCRbeta repertoire sequencing, namely 25 tumor regions, 5 adjacent noncancerous liver tissues and 5 peripheral blood samples. Hepatocellular carcinoma (four) or combined HCC and intrahepatic cholangiocarcinoma (one) was present in the five patients, who were three men and two women aged 30 to 69 years. Reproducibility between technical replicate repertoires was high, with correlation coefficients above 0.98 and mean shared-clone rates roughly 0.91. Samples yielded roughly 3.65 to 7.5 million productive TCRbeta reads; read depth did not differ significantly between tissue types. The five patients had tumors staged T1-T3 N0M0, with maximum diameters ranging from about 4.2 to 11 cm.

What the work shows at the level of the full study, not this receptor alone: Because the samples were bulk and unsorted, CD4+ and CD8+ T cell repertoires could not be compared. Only a few patients were included in the study, and the authors note that the findings should be validated in a larger study. Because sequencing covered only the TCR beta chain and unpaired alpha chains were not captured, true repertoire diversity is likely underestimated. The top 250 clones made up a significantly larger repertoire fraction in tumors than in blood (p = 0.039). Repertoire overlap was higher between tumor regions (mean about 36%) than tumor-adjacent (approximately 17%) or tumor-blood (about 14%) pairs, consistent with antigen-driven expansion.

Using a constant-region primer and ProtoScript II reverse transcriptase, TCRbeta-specific cDNA was reverse-transcribed from roughly 460 ng total RNA. TCRbeta libraries were built with three nested multiplex PCR rounds, a slightly modified ARM-PCR procedure. Each of the first two PCR rounds ran for around 10 cycles using multiplex TRBV1-TRBV30 forward primers together with a Cbeta reverse primer. Sample barcodes and Illumina adapters were attached in a final 25-cycle PCR using Deep VentR polymerase. Before sequencing, amplicons between 200 and 500 bp were purified from gel using a QIAquick gel extraction kit. TCRbeta amplicons were sequenced on an Illumina HiSeq 2500 with 250-bp paired-end reads. Per the authors' processing: To recover full CDR3 sequences, reads were quality-trimmed using Trimmomatic v0.33 and paired reads were then merged using FLASH v1.2.11. MiGEC v1.2.1b assigned V, D and J germline segments to the rearranged TCRbeta sequences. Clonotype statistics and Shannon-Wiener diversity indices were calculated with VDJtools v1.0.0. To cut down on sampling bias, every analysis after diversity analysis relied on just the 250 most abundant clonotypes from each sample. TCRdb redid the processing of the public reads, applying fastp at Q25 and MiXCR, and retained in-frame beta chains. Every entry covers one CDR3 protein and lists the most common genes and DNA from its rows. These V and J calls rely on TCRdb rather than the paper's analysis. This sample holds about 320,000 distinct CDR3 sequences; 55% to 65% were observed only once. The ten largest clones capture roughly 9% of the sample.

Blood RNA was extracted from unsorted whole blood with TRIzol reagent; germline DNA came from the DNeasy Blood & Tissue kit. At the time of sampling, the patients were treatment-naive and had chronic HBV infection. Before surgery, 4 to 5 milliliters of peripheral blood were collected into K2EDTA tubes. A total of 15 residues make up the CDR3, ends included. Reading the germline V gene gives CDR1 SGHAT and CDR2 FQNNGV. With regard to this clonotype: The target of this receptor is not known. Here the CDR3 omits its conserved ending phenylalanine or tryptophan, so a read error is the likely source. Because the CDR3's place on the DNA is in doubt, the DNA is left out and the CDR3 is given as listed by TCRdb.

This receptor was obtained from a man aged 40-55 years with primary liver carcinoma and hepatitis B virus infection. Sequencing was performed on peripheral blood. The V and J segments used are TRBV11-2 and TRBJ2-1; TRBD1, the D gene given by the table, was not confirmed from the DNA. The CDR3 corresponds to CASNPNKKGASGQLL.